The 21 T cell receptor beta chains given below trace back to one sample, sequenced in a study of T-cell memory formation after mild COVID-19. TCRdb ran MiXCR on the 5' RACE reads and lists one entry per CDR3 protein. The repertoire holds 350,000 or so distinct CDR3 sequences, with 13% as singletons. The sample taken for sequencing was PBMCs or a T cell subset sorted from them (not recorded which). The receptor source for this set is a man younger than 35 who had mild COVID-19 (a few samples of this study predate the infection). Cell type and time point are not known.

There are a few counts of this clonotype. The chain links TRBV29-1 to TRBJ2-2; D unclear. This CDR3 contains 13 residues. V lost 3 bases to trimming and J lost 7 bases, with 12 bases between them. The V gene's germline CDR1 is SQVTM and CDR2 ANQGSEA. The CDR3 DNA is TGCAGCGTTGACATAGGGTCCGGCGGGGAGCTGTTTTTT. This translates into CSVDIGSGGELFF.

There are a few counts of this clonotype. V gene TRBV5-1 combines with J gene TRBJ1-1; possibly TRBD1 for D (5 bases). Germline values: CDR1 SGHRS, CDR2 YFSETQ. V was pared by 0 bases and J by 7 bases, with 13 bases between. This CDR3 contains 14 residues. CDR3 coding DNA: TGCGCCAGCAGCTTGGGCAGGGTTGGGGGTGAAGCTTTCTTT. Translating gives CASSLGRVGGEAFF. The full variable domain, its missing parts supplied by reference TRBV5-1 and TRBJ1-1, is KAGVTQTPRYLIKTRGQQVTLSCSPISGHRSVSWYQQTPGQGLQFLFEYFSETQRNKGNFPGRFSGRQFSNSRSEMNVSTLELGDSALYLCASSLGRVGGEAFFGQGTRLTVV.

The chain links TRBV7-9 to TRBJ1-2, with 10 bases matching TRBD1. This CDR3 comprises 16 residues. Trimming took 5 bases from V and 2 from J; bases not matched to a gene: 8. In germline, CDR1 is SEHNR, CDR2 FQNEAQ (reference sequence). CDR3 DNA: TGTGCCAGCAGCCTAAGGAGGACAGGGGGAAACTATGGCTACACCTTC. This encodes CASSLRRTGGNYGYTF.

J is TRBJ1-3 and V is TRBV13; a weak D match, TRBD1 (5 bases). Germline CDR1 PRHDT, CDR2 FYEKMQ (reference sequence). The CDR3 covers 14 residues. V was trimmed by 3 bases and J by 8 bases, leaving 14 bases between them. CDR3 coding DNA: TGTGCCAGCAGCTTGGGGGAAATTCGGGACACCATATATTTT. Translation gives CASSLGEIRDTIYF.

J is TRBJ1-1 and V is TRBV9; D is ambiguous. Trimming cost V 6 bases and J 3 bases, with 15 bases left between them. This CDR3 is built from 14 residues. Germline-derived CDR1 and CDR2 are SGDLS and YYNGEE. The CDR3 reads CASILRRRDTEAFF. CDR3 in DNA: TGTGCCAGCATCTTAAGGCGCCGTGACACTGAAGCTTTCTTT.

The rearrangement uses TRBV4-1 and TRBJ2-6; 16 bases agree with TRBD2. The germline CDR1 and CDR2 sequences are MGHRA and YSYEKL. This CDR3 is built from 21 residues. The V segment lost 1 base and the J segment 0 bases; nucleotides outside the gene matches: 6. CDR3 loop: CASSQAPGLAGGLSGANVLTF. The DNA of the CDR3 is TGCGCCAGCAGCCAAGCTCCGGGACTAGCGGGGGGGCTCTCTGGGGCCAACGTCCTGACTTTC.

J is TRBJ2-7 and V is TRBV4-3; the D gene is possibly TRBD1 (6 bases). Germline V gives CDR1 LGHNA, CDR2 YSLEER. This CDR3 is built from 15 residues. Deletions cut 5 bases from V and 6 bases from J, with 20 bases between. The CDR3 bases are TGCGCCAGCAGCGGCAGCATGGGCAGGGGTGCCGAGCAGTACTTC. Translated: CASSGSMGRGAEQYF.

This clonotype was found a few times. DNA of the CDR3: TGCGCCAGCAGACTGACGAGGGCTCAGGGCGAGCAGTACTTC. The encoded protein is CASRLTRAQGEQYF. The rearrangement joins TRBV5-1 to TRBJ2-7; D possibly uses TRBD1 or TRBD2 (5 bases each). The V end lost 5 bases, the J end lost 6 bases, and 18 bases lay between the germline ends. This CDR3 has 14 residues. From germline, CDR1 is SGHRS and CDR2 YFSETQ.

This clonotype was seen only a few times. The chain uses TRBV9 and TRBJ2-2; the D gene is possibly TRBD2 (6 bases). Germline V gene sequence: CDR1 SGDLS, CDR2 YYNGEE. Trimming cost V 3 bases and J 4 bases, with 16 bases left between them. The CDR3 loop spans 16 amino acids. CDR3 loop: CASSANVRRATGELFF. The DNA for the CDR3 is TGTGCCAGCAGCGCGAACGTTAGGAGGGCCACCGGGGAGCTGTTTTTT.

This clonotype came up a few times. V is TRBV7-2 and J is TRBJ1-5; 7 bases match TRBD1. V lost 4 bases, J lost 9 bases, and 6 bases stayed unmatched. The V gene's germline CDR1 is SGHTA and CDR2 FQGNSA. This CDR3 comprises 13 residues. The CDR3 nucleotides are TGTGCCAGCAGCTCATGGACAGGCGTGCCCCAGCATTTT. It specifies CASSSWTGVPQHF. Full variable domain (remainder filled in from reference TRBV7-2 and TRBJ1-5): GAGVSQSPSNKVTEKGKDVELRCDPISGHTALYWYRQSLGQGLEFLIYFQGNSAPDKSGLPSDRFSAERTGGSVSTLTIQRTQQEDSAVYLCASSSWTGVPQHFGDGTRLSIL.

This clonotype was recorded at least ten times. This chain links TRBV11-2 with TRBJ2-1, with D possibly matching TRBD2 (6 bases). The CDR3 sequence is 12 residues long. V lost 5 bases, J lost 9 bases, and 11 bases lay in between. The germline CDR1 and CDR2 sequences are SGHAT and FQNNGV. CDR3 coding DNA: TGTGCCAGCAGCCACCTCGGGAGTGAGCAGTTCTTC. This codes for CASSHLGSEQFF.

This clonotype was recorded at least ten times. CDR3 protein: CASSFLARAYEQYV. CDR3 DNA: TGTGCCAGCAGTTTTCTAGCCCGCGCCTACGAGCAGTACGTC. The V gene is TRBV12-3 or TRBV12-4, the J gene TRBJ2-7, with D possibly matching TRBD2 (5 bases). Trimming took 3 bases from V and 2 from J, leaving 11 bases between them. The CDR3 has 14 amino acids.

CDR3 region: CASSPGVATDYGYTF. CDR3 nucleotides: TGTGCCAGCTCACCCGGAGTCGCTACAGACTATGGCTACACCTTC. The V gene is TRBV18, the J gene TRBJ1-2, with D unresolved. This CDR3 is built from 15 residues. V was cut by 3 bases and J by 3 bases, with 14 bases left in between. The germline V gene encodes CDR1 KGHSH and CDR2 LQKENI.

Here the CDR3 DNA reads TGCGCCAGCAGCCAACACCCCGTCATGGGCCGAAGGCAAGAGACCCAGTACTTC. Protein: CASSQHPVMGRRQETQYF. The genes are TRBV4-3 and TRBJ2-5; D not certain. The CDR3 contains 18 residues. The V gene's germline CDR1 is LGHNA and CDR2 YSLEER. Trimming stripped 2 bases from V and 2 bases from J, with 21 bases between.

In its sample, this clonotype was seen a few times. This chain connects TRBV5-1 to TRBJ2-5; TRBD1 might be the D (6 bases). Trimming shortened V by 0 bases and J by 3 bases, and 9 bases separated the two germline ends. The CDR3 is 14 amino acids. Per germline, CDR1 SGHRS and CDR2 YFSETQ. Here the CDR3 DNA reads TGCGCCAGCAGCTTGGTCCCAGGGGAAGAGACCCAGTACTTC. Translation: CASSLVPGEETQYF.

This clonotype was observed a handful of times. V usage is TRBV5-1 and J usage is TRBJ2-3; 14 bases align to TRBD2. This CDR3 is built from 19 residues. The V and J ends lost 5 bases and 1 base, in that order; junction bases with no gene match: 12. Germline assignment: CDR1 SGHRS and CDR2 YFSETQ. The DNA of the CDR3 is TGCGCCAGCAGATCCCAGCCGGGACTAGCGGGGGTTCGCACAGATACGCAGTATTTT. Protein product: CASRSQPGLAGVRTDTQYF.

This rearrangement joins TRBV6-5 to TRBJ2-3; D is ambiguous. Germline assignment: CDR1 MNHEY and CDR2 SVGAGI. V was cut by 5 bases and J by 4 bases, with 7 bases left in between. This CDR3 comprises 12 residues. In DNA form, the CDR3 reads TGTGCCAGCAGTAACCCCGCAGATACGCAGTATTTT. Protein: CASSNPADTQYF.

The chain combines TRBV18 with TRBJ2-5; D remains unclear. The CDR3 length is 15 residues. Germline-derived CDR1 and CDR2 are KGHSH and LQKENI. The V and J ends lost 1 base and 5 bases respectively, with 14 bases between them. The CDR3 protein is CASSPQEGSLETQYF. As DNA, the CDR3 is TGTGCCAGCTCACCACAGGAAGGGTCGTTGGAGACCCAGTACTTC. The complete variable domain, with remaining parts taken from reference TRBV18 and TRBJ2-5, reads NAGVMQNPRHLVRRRGQEARLRCSPMKGHSHVYWYRQLPEEGLKFMVYLQKENIIDESGMPKERFSAEFPKEGPSILRIQQVVRGDSAAYFCASSPQEGSLETQYFGPGTRLLVL.

This clonotype was observed many times. The chain carries TRBV12-3 or TRBV12-4 and TRBJ2-7; D gene ambiguous. Trimming cost V 6 bases and J 0 bases, with 6 bases left between them. The CDR3 has 12 residues. In DNA, the CDR3 is TGTGCCAGCAGCTCAATCTCCTACGAGCAGTACTTC. It specifies CASSSISYEQYF.

To note about this clonotype: Sequence at one end of the junction differs from germline and may be a read error. CDR3 protein: CASSPVRTNGKLFF. CDR3 in DNA: TGTGCCAGCAGCCCGGTTCGGACTAATGGAAAACTGTTTTTT. The chain joins TRBV5-5 to TRBJ1-4, with unresolved D. Germline V CDR1 and CDR2: SGHKS, YYEKEE (reference sequence). CDR3 length: 14 amino acids.

This clonotype has at least ten counts. The rearrangement uses TRBV4-3 and TRBJ1-3; unclear D gene. The CDR3 covers 15 residues. The V and J ends lost 1 base and 2 bases respectively, with 9 bases between them. CDR1 LGHNA and CDR2 YSLEER come from the germline V gene. CDR3 protein: CASSQARTAGNTIYF. The CDR3 DNA reads TGCGCCAGCAGCCAAGCGCGGACGGCTGGAAACACCATATATTTT.